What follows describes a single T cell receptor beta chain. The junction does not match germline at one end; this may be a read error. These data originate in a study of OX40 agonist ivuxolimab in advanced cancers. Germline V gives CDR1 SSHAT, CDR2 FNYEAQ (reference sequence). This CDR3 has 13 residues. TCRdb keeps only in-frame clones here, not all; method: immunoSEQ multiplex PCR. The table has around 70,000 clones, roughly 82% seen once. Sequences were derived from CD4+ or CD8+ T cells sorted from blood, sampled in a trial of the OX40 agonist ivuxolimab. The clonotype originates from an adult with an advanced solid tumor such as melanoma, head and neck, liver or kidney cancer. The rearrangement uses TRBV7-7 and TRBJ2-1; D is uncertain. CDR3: CASSLNFYGEQFF. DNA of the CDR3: TGTGCTAGCAGCTTAAACTTTTACGGTGAGCAGTTCTTC.